Following are 19 T cell receptor beta chains from one sample sequenced in a study of radiotherapy plus CTLA-4 blockade in lung cancer. Libraries were prepared by immunoSEQ multiplex PCR; TCRdb keeps only in-frame clonotypes and omits some of them. The sample lists tens of thousands of clones, roughly 71% occurring once. This sample comprised peripheral blood, obtained from a patient treated with radiotherapy plus ipilimumab. The origin of the receptors is a human donor with non-small cell lung cancer who had stable disease on radiotherapy plus ipilimumab.

V and J are TRBV11-3 and TRBJ1-2; no definite D call. The CDR3 covers 13 residues. The germline V gene encodes CDR1 SGHNT and CDR2 YENEEA. V was pared by 2 bases and J by 4 bases, with 8 bases between. CDR3 sequence reads: CASSLPGFYGYTF. The CDR3 DNA is TGTGCCAGCAGCTTACCGGGATTCTATGGCTACACCTTC.

This clone was found a few times. The chain recombines TRBV10-1 with TRBJ2-3; TRBD2 matches 11 bases. Germline V gene data show CDR1 as WNHNN and CDR2 as SYGVQD (reference sequence). The CDR3 length is 16 residues. The V segment lost 2 bases and the J segment 5 bases; nucleotides outside the gene matches: 6. CDR3 coding DNA: TGCGCCAGCAGTGAGGGGCTAGCGGGAGGTGGAGATACGCAGTATTTT. It encodes CASSEGLAGGGDTQYF.

The chain combines TRBV30 with TRBJ2-1; TRBD2 agrees at 14 bases. CDR3 length: 16 residues. V dropped 3 bases and J dropped 3; count of bases not matched to a gene: 4. CDR1 is GTSNPN and CDR2 is SVGIG in the germline V gene (reference sequence). DNA of the CDR3: TGTGCCTGGAGACGGGGGACTAGCGGGGGCTACAATGAGCAGTTCTTC. Amino acid sequence: CAWRRGTSGGYNEQFF.

The chain employs TRBV6-5 and TRBJ1-5; D possibly corresponds to TRBD1 (5 bases). The CDR3 loop spans 13 amino acids. Trimming shortened V by 11 bases and J by 0 bases, and 11 bases separated the two germline ends. Germline CDR1 reads MNHEY; CDR2 reads SVGAGI. The DNA of the CDR3 is TGTGCCGTGGCCCAGGGTAGCAATCAGCCCCAGCATTTT. Its protein is CAVAQGSNQPQHF.

The chain joins TRBV28 to TRBJ2-3; maybe TRBD2 (5 bases). The CDR3 loop spans 14 amino acids. Trimming took off 6 bases at V and 1 base at J, with 11 bases between the two ends. Looked up from germline, CDR1 is MDHEN and CDR2 is SYDVKM. The chain's CDR3 is CASSPLSGTDTQYF. DNA of the CDR3: TGTGCCAGCAGCCCCCTTAGCGGCACAGATACGCAGTATTTT.

The rearrangement uses TRBV15 and TRBJ1-1, with 12 nucleotides matching TRBD1. CDR3 size: 15 residues. The germline CDR1 and CDR2 sequences are LNHNV and YYDKDF (reference sequence). The J segment lost 7 bases and the V segment lost 2 bases, leaving 5 bases of the junction unmatched. The CDR3 region has the DNA TGTGCCACCAGCAGAACAGGGACAGGGGGCAATGAAGCTTTCTTT. As protein: CATSRTGTGGNEAFF. Combining the CDR3 with reference TRBV15 and TRBJ1-1 gives the whole variable domain DAMVIQNPRYQVTQFGKPVTLSCSQTLNHNVMYWYQQKSSQAPKLLFHYYDKDFNNEADTPDNFQSRRPNTSFCFLDIRSPGLGDTAMYLCATSRTGTGGNEAFFGQGTRLTVV.

J is TRBJ1-1 and V is TRBV18, with D uncertain. Germline-derived CDR1 and CDR2 are KGHSH and LQKENI. Trimming shortened V by 8 bases and J by 0 bases, and 16 bases separated the two germline ends. The CDR3 runs 15 residues. The CDR3 sequence: CASKATSELNTEAFF. The CDR3 DNA follows: TGTGCCAGCAAGGCGACCAGCGAATTGAACACTGAAGCTTTCTTT.

The rearrangement joins TRBV4-1 to TRBJ2-5, with D perhaps matching TRBD1 (6 bases). CDR1 is MGHRA and CDR2 is YSYEKL in the germline V gene. This CDR3 has 19 amino acids. V dropped 2 bases and J dropped 11 bases, with 33 bases sitting between them. The CDR3 nucleotides are TGCGCCAGCAGCCAACTATCCCAGGGGAAGGAAAGGCGCCACTTCGGGCAGTACTTC. As protein: CASSQLSQGKERRHFGQYF.

The V and J genes are TRBV10-2 and TRBJ2-5; 8 bases line up with TRBD2. The J call may be mistaken, given a closer DNA end match to TRBJ2-7. The V gene's germline CDR1 is WSHSY and CDR2 SAAADI. The CDR3 extends over 16 amino acids. CDR3 sequence (DNA): TGCGCCAGCATCGGTAAGTCGGCGGGAGGAAACTACGAGCAGTACTTC. This gives the protein CASIGKSAGGNYEQYF.

There are a few counts of this clone. The gene calls are TRBV4-1 and TRBJ2-1, with 7 bases lining up with TRBD2. This CDR3 is built from 13 residues. Per the germline V gene, CDR1 is MGHRA and CDR2 is YSYEKL. Unmatched junction bases numbered 5, after V lost 4 bases and J lost 8 bases. This chain's CDR3 is CASSRRGEDEQFF. CDR3 bases: TGCGCCAGCAGCCGTCGGGGGGAGGATGAGCAGTTCTTC.

Only a few counts were recorded for this clone. The genes are TRBV7-8 and TRBJ2-1; 14 bases match TRBD2. V lost 2 bases, J lost 9 bases, and 6 bases stayed unmatched. In germline, CDR1 is SGHVS, CDR2 FQNEAQ. This CDR3 is 16 amino acids long. This CDR3 reads CASSLTGLAGEGEQFF. The CDR3 DNA reads as TGTGCCAGCAGCTTAACGGGACTAGCGGGAGAGGGTGAGCAGTTCTTC.

This chain joins TRBV28 and TRBJ1-2, with a possible D match to TRBD1 (5 bases). Germline CDR1 reads MDHEN; CDR2 reads SYDVKM. V shed 6 bases and J shed 4 bases, with 12 bases lying between them. The CDR3 extends over 13 amino acids. The CDR3 loop reads CASSETTAYGYTF. Written as DNA, the CDR3 is TGTGCCAGCAGCGAAACGACAGCCTATGGCTACACCTTC.

This clone was counted only a few times. This chain links TRBV14 with TRBJ2-5; the match to TRBD2 covers 13 bases. V trimming: 1 base; J trimming: 1 base; junction bases outside the gene matches: 3. Germline values: CDR1 SGHDN, CDR2 FVKESK. This CDR3 contains 17 residues. The CDR3 is CASSQGGLAGIQETQYF. The CDR3 bases are TGTGCCAGCAGCCAAGGGGGACTAGCGGGGATCCAAGAGACCCAGTACTTC.

The V gene is TRBV19, the J gene TRBJ1-2; D remains unclear. Germline CDR1 reads LNHDA; CDR2 reads SQIVND (reference sequence). The CDR3 is 18 residues long. The germline V and J ends were trimmed by 8 bases and 7 bases, with 32 bases remaining between them. The CDR3 reads CASADPWRRSGVGSGYTF. DNA for the CDR3: TGTGCCAGTGCCGATCCCTGGAGACGGAGCGGGGTCGGGTCTGGCTACACCTTC.

CDR3 loop: CASSVRTNYGYTF. DNA for the CDR3: TGTGCCAGCAGCGTCCGGACTAACTATGGCTACACCTTC. The V call is TRBV9, the J call TRBJ1-2, with D uncertain. The CDR3 is 13 amino acids. Germline CDR1 is SGDLS and CDR2 is YYNGEE. V dropped 2 bases and J dropped 0 bases, with 5 bases sitting between them.

In its sample, this clone was seen once. V gene TRBV29-1 combines with J gene TRBJ2-5, with D perhaps assigned TRBD1 or TRBD2 (6 bases each). Germline V gene lookup returns CDR1 SQVTM and CDR2 ANQGSEA. The CDR3 has 14 amino acids. V shed 6 bases and J shed 1 base, with 15 bases lying between them. The CDR3 region is CSVYGGLFQETQYF. The CDR3, as DNA: TGCAGCGTCTACGGGGGCCTTTTCCAAGAGACCCAGTACTTC.

A word on this clone: Mismatch with germline at one junction end may stem from a read error. J is TRBJ2-1 and V is TRBV7-9, with D perhaps matching TRBD2 (6 bases). This CDR3 comprises 18 residues. CDR1 is SEHNR, CDR2 FQNEAQ, per germline (reference sequence). The CDR3 DNA reads TGTGCCAACAGCTTAGAATGGGAGGAGAGGGAATCCTACAATGAGCAGTTCTTC. Translating it yields CANSLEWEERESYNEQFF. Together with reference TRBV7-9 and TRBJ2-1, the CDR3 gives the full variable domain: DTGVSQNPRHKITKRGQNVTFRCDPISEHNRLYWYRQTLGQGPEFLTYFQNEAQLEKSRLLSDRFSAERPKGSFSTLEIQRTEQGDSAMYLCANSLEWEERESYNEQFFGPGTRLTVL.

This clone was recorded once. The chain combines TRBV11-3 with TRBJ2-1; D call uncertain. Trimming removed 1 base at V and 7 bases at J, with 11 bases between. The V gene's germline CDR1 is SGHNT and CDR2 YENEEA. The CDR3 is 14 amino acids. CDR3 region: CASSLGDPANEQFF. For the CDR3, the DNA is TGTGCCAGCAGCTTAGGGGATCCCGCGAATGAGCAGTTCTTC.

In DNA form, the CDR3 reads TGTGCTAGTGGTCCGGGACAGGACACTGAAGCTTTCTTT. Protein: CASGPGQDTEAFF. The chain couples TRBV12-5 to TRBJ1-1, with 8 bases fitting TRBD1. Germline loops: CDR1 LGHNT, CDR2 FRNRAP. The CDR3 runs to 13 residues. J gave up 3 bases and V 5 bases, and 2 bases lay outside the gene matches.